The 4 T cell receptor beta chains below come from one sample, sequenced in a study of persistence of HIV-infected CD4 T cells. This was the immunoSEQ version 4 assay in survey mode. TCRdb keeps only in-frame clones here, not all; method: immunoSEQ multiplex PCR. The sample holds about 30,000 clones, about four fifths seen once. Lysates of CMV-infected fibroblasts at 9.5 to 10 ug/mL stimulated these cells. Memory cells lacking CD40L and CD69 with high CD45RO were sorted. These receptors' antigens are unknown. Here the sequenced sample was CD4+ T cells sorted from PBMCs after 18-hour stimulation, taken from a patient who received antiretroviral therapy. These receptors all stem from an adult man with HIV who was CMV-seropositive.

About this clone itself: A read error may produce the germline difference seen at one junction end. V gene TRBV6-6 combines with J gene TRBJ1-2; D might be TRBD1 (5 bases). Germline CDR1 MNHNY, CDR2 SVGAGI (reference sequence). This CDR3 has 15 residues. The CDR3 loop is CASSHSGRDNYGYTF. CDR3 nucleotides: TGTGCCAGCAGTCACTCGGGACGCGATAACTATGGCTACACCTTC.

The chain recombines TRBV19 with TRBJ2-5; 8 nucleotides agree with TRBD1. V was clipped by 3 bases and J by 2 bases; unmatched bases: 8. The CDR3 length is 16 residues. Germline V gene data show CDR1 as LNHDA and CDR2 as SQIVND (reference sequence). In DNA, the CDR3 is TGTGCCAGTAGTATGAGGACAGGGAACACGCAAGAGACCCAGTACTTC. Translation gives CASSMRTGNTQETQYF. The full variable domain, rest sourced from reference TRBV19 and TRBJ2-5, is DGGITQSPKYLFRKEGQNVTLSCEQNLNHDAMYWYRQDPGQGLRLIYYSQIVNDFQKGDIAEGYSVSREKKESFPLTVTSAQKNPTAFYLCASSMRTGNTQETQYFGPGTRLLVL.

The chain uses TRBV2 and TRBJ1-4, with 8 bases matching TRBD1. Trimming took 6 bases from V and 10 from J; bases not matched to a gene: 4. In germline, CDR1 is SNHLY, CDR2 FYNNEI. The CDR3 has 12 amino acids. Here the CDR3 DNA reads TGTGCCAGCAGAGGACAGGGAGGAAAACTGTTTTTT. Protein: CASRGQGGKLFF.

The chain is built from TRBV10-1 and TRBJ1-5; no firm D call. Per the germline V gene, CDR1 is WNHNN and CDR2 is SYGVQD (reference sequence). The CDR3 length is 16 residues. V was trimmed by 0 bases and J by 0 bases, leaving 9 bases between them. The CDR3 reads CASSESRFDSNQPQHF. The CDR3, as DNA: TGCGCCAGCAGTGAGTCTCGATTCGATAGCAATCAGCCCCAGCATTTT.